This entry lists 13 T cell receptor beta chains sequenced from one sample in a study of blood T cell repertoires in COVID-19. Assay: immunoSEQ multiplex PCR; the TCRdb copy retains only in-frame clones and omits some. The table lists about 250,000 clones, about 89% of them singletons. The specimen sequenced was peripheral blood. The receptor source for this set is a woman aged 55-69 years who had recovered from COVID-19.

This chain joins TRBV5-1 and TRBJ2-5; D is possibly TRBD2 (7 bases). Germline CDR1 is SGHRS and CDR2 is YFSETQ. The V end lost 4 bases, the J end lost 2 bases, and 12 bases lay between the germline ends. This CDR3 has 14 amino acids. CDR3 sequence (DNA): TGCGCCAGCAGCGGAGGGGGGGCACAAGAGACCCAGTACTTC. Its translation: CASSGGGAQETQYF.

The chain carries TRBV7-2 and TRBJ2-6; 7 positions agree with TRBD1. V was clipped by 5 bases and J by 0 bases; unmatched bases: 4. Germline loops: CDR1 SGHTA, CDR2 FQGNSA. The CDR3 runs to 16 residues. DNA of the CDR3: TGTGCCAGCAGCCAGGACAGGCTCTCTGGGGCCAACGTCCTGACTTTC. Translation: CASSQDRLSGANVLTF.

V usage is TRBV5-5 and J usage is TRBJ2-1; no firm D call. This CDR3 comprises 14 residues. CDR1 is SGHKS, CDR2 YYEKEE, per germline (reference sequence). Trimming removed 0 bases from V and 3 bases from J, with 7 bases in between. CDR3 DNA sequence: TGTGCCAGCAGCTTGGATGGCAGCTACAATGAGCAGTTCTTC. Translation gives CASSLDGSYNEQFF.

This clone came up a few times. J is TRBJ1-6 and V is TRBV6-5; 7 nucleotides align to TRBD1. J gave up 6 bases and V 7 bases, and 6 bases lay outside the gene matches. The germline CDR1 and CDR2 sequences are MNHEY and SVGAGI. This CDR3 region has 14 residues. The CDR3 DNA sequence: TGTGCCAGCACCAGGGACAGCCTTAATTCACCCCTCCACTTT. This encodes CASTRDSLNSPLHF.

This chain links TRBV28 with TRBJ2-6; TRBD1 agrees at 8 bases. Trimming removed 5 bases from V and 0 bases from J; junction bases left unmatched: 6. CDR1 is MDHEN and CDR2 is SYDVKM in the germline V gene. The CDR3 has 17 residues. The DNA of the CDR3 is TGTGCCAGCAGTCGGACAGGGACCTCCTCTGGGGCCAACGTCCTGACTTTC. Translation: CASSRTGTSSGANVLTF.

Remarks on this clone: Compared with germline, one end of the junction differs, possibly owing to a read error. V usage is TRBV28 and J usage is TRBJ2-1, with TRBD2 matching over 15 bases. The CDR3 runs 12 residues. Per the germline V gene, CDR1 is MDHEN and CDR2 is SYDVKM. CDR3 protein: CAGGLAGGPKVF. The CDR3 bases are TGTGCCGGTGGACTAGCGGGGGGGCCTAAGGTCTTC.

The CDR3 loop is CASSSRQGARNTEAFF. As DNA, the CDR3 is TGTGCCAGCAGCTCCCGACAGGGGGCAAGGAACACTGAAGCTTTCTTT. V is TRBV7-3 and J is TRBJ1-1, with TRBD1 identical over 10 bases. Losses at the gene ends were 4 bases for V and 1 base for J; bases not matched to a gene: 6. Germline V gene data show CDR1 as SGHTA and CDR2 as FQGTGA. The CDR3 covers 16 residues.

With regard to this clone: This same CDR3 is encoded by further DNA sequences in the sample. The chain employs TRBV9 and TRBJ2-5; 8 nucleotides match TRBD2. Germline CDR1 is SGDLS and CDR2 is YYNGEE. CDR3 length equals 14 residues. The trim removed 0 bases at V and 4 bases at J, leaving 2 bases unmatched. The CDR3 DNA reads TGTGCCAGCAGCGTAGATCGGGGGGGAGAGACCCAGTACTTC. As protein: CASSVDRGGETQYF.

CDR3 nucleotides: TGTGCCAGCAGCCCTCTCCGAGCAGGTTCACCCCTCCACTTT. As protein: CASSPLRAGSPLHF. The rearrangement joins TRBV5-6 to TRBJ1-6; D is unclear. CDR1 is SGHDT, CDR2 YYEEEE, per germline. CDR3 length: 14 amino acids. V lost 4 bases and J 9 bases, leaving 14 bases between the germline ends.

The DNA for the CDR3 is TGTGCCAGCAGCTCGACTAGCGGGGGGTACAATGAGCAGTTCTTC. Residues: CASSSTSGGYNEQFF. This chain uses TRBV6-2 or TRBV6-3 with TRBJ2-1; 13 bases map to TRBD2. With V trimmed by 6 bases and J by 4 bases, 3 bases remained unmatched. The CDR3 contains 15 residues. In germline, CDR1 is MNHEY, CDR2 SVGEGT.

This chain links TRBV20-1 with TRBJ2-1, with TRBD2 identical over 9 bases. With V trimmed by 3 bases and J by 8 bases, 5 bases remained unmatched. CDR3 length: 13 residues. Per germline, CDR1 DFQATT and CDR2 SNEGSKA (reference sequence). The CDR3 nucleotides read TGCAGTGCTAGTTTTGCGGGGGGGGATGAGCAGTTCTTC. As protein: CSASFAGGDEQFF.

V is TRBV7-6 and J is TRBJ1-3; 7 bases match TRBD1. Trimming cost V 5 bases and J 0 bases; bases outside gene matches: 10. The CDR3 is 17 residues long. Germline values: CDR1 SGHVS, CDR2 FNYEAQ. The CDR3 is CASSDTGQADSGNTIYF. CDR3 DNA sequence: TGTGCCAGCAGCGATACCGGACAGGCGGACTCTGGAAACACCATATATTTT.

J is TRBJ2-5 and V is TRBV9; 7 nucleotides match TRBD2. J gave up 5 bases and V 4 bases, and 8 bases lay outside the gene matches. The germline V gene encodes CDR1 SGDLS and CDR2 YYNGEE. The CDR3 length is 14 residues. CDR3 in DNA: TGTGCCAGCAGCCCCTTCGGGGGGACGGAGACCCAGTACTTC. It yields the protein CASSPFGGTETQYF.